This TCR beta chain appears in the sequencing data of a study of tumor-infiltrating lymphocytes in primary liver carcinoma. Starting material for RNA and DNA co-extraction consisted of about 20-32 mg of unsorted bulk tissue. Whole-study results and caveats: The difference in top-250-clone fraction between tumors and blood was significant, favoring tumors (p = 0.039). Paired tumor-adjacent and tumor-blood samples overlapped less than tumor region pairs did.

The CDR3 is 15 residues long. CDR1 MNHEY and CDR2 SVGEGT come from the germline V gene. At least ten counts were recorded for this clonotype. Its antigen is as yet unknown. One end of the junction varies from germline; a read error may be responsible. The authors made TCR beta cDNA from about 500 ng total RNA with a constant-region primer. Generation of the TCR beta libraries relied on three nested multiplex PCR rounds using slightly modified ARM-PCR. With TRBV1-TRBV30 forward primers and a C-beta reverse primer, the first two PCR rounds were run for around 10 cycles each. TCRdb passed the multiplex PCR reads through MiXCR, listing each CDR3 protein once. The table shows tens of thousands of distinct CDR3 sequences, with under 75% occurring only once.

The gene calls are TRBV6-2 or TRBV6-3 and TRBJ2-3, with TRBD2 matching over 11 bases. Sequenced input: tumor-adjacent normal liver tissue. This clonotype was sampled from a man in his forties with primary liver carcinoma and hepatitis B virus infection. CDR3 loop: CASRYSGLAGDTQYF. CDR3 in DNA: TGTGCCAGCAGATACTCTGGACTAGCGGGAGATACGCAGTATTTT.